These 30 T cell receptor beta chains were all obtained from the same sample, sequenced in a study of response to subunit inactivated influenza vaccine. Each CDR3 protein is one row after TCRdb ran MiXCR on the RT-PCR reads. The profile covers about 520,000 distinct CDR3 sequences, with 11% appearing a single time and roughly 12% taken by the ten largest. This specimen was PBMCs from blood, taken more than 35 days after vaccination. The receptor source for this set is a middle-aged man who received an inactivated influenza vaccine.

This clonotype has more than one count but fewer than ten. The rearrangement uses TRBV4-1 and TRBJ2-7; TRBD1 matches 7 bases. CDR3 length: 17 amino acids. Looked up from germline, CDR1 is MGHRA and CDR2 is YSYEKL. V shed 4 bases and J 2 bases; nucleotides not matched to a gene: 14. CDR3 amino acids: CASSLYHGTEKAYEQYF. The CDR3 DNA reads as TGCGCCAGCAGCCTCTACCATGGGACAGAAAAAGCCTACGAGCAGTACTTC.

This clonotype has at least ten counts. The chain is built from TRBV5-1 and TRBJ2-2, with D possibly matching TRBD2 (5 bases). The CDR3 has 14 residues. In germline, CDR1 is SGHRS, CDR2 YFSETQ. V lost 4 bases to trimming and J lost 0 bases, with 7 bases between them. The CDR3 DNA follows: TGCGCCAGCAGCATACTAGCGAACACCGGGGAGCTGTTTTTT. It is translated as CASSILANTGELFF.

V is TRBV20-1 and J is TRBJ2-3; 7 bases align to TRBD2. V shed 6 bases and J 2 bases; nucleotides not matched to a gene: 11. The CDR3 spans 15 residues. Germline V gives CDR1 DFQATT, CDR2 SNEGSKA (reference sequence). The CDR3 loop is CSALTSEGPTDTQYF. In DNA, the CDR3 is TGCAGTGCCTTAACTAGCGAAGGACCCACAGATACGCAGTATTTT.

The rearrangement uses TRBV27 and TRBJ2-3, with D possibly being TRBD1 (5 bases). Germline-derived CDR1 and CDR2 are MNHEY and SMNVEV (reference sequence). This CDR3 region has 16 residues. The germline V and J ends were trimmed by 2 bases and 4 bases, with 16 bases remaining between them. The chain's CDR3 is CASSLQIGQTPDTQYF. The DNA of the CDR3 is TGTGCCAGCAGTTTACAGATCGGACAAACGCCAGATACGCAGTATTTT.

About this clonotype: A read error may produce the germline difference seen at one junction end. This sequence joins TRBV4-3 and TRBJ2-7, with D unresolved. Germline V gives CDR1 LGHNA, CDR2 YSLEER. The CDR3 contains 13 residues. The CDR3, as DNA: TGCGCCATCAGCCAAGTGAAAGGATACGAGCAGTACTTC. Amino acids: CAISQVKGYEQYF.

This clonotype was counted ten times or more. The rearrangement uses TRBV4-1 and TRBJ1-5; D is uncertain. The CDR3 is 16 residues long. Trimming removed 3 bases from V and 1 base from J, with 13 bases in between. Germline V CDR1 and CDR2: MGHRA, YSYEKL. CDR3 sequence: CASSQTPGLSNQPQHF. The CDR3 DNA reads TGCGCCAGCAGCCAGACCCCTGGATTAAGCAATCAGCCCCAGCATTTT.

This clonotype was detected only a few times. The chain links TRBV7-2 to TRBJ2-3, with 7 positions matching TRBD2. J was trimmed by 2 bases and V by 1 base; bases with no gene match: 6. The germline CDR1 and CDR2 sequences are SGHTA and FQGNSA. This CDR3 comprises 16 residues. CDR3 sequence reads: CASSLGDYLYTDTQYF. CDR3 coding DNA: TGTGCCAGCAGCTTAGGGGACTACCTCTACACAGATACGCAGTATTTT.

This clonotype has more than one count but fewer than ten. The rearrangement links TRBV20-1 to TRBJ1-3; a weak D match, TRBD1 (5 bases). The germline V gene encodes CDR1 DFQATT and CDR2 SNEGSKA (reference sequence). Trimming took 4 bases from V and 4 from J, leaving 17 bases between them. The CDR3 loop spans 15 amino acids. CDR3 sequence reads: CSATTDRRVGNTIYF. CDR3 sequence (DNA): TGCAGTGCTACGACTGACAGAAGAGTAGGAAACACCATATATTTT.

This clonotype came up many times. The chain has TRBV20-1 and TRBJ1-2; tentative D call: TRBD1 (5 bases). The CDR3 totals 14 residues. Per the germline V gene, CDR1 is DFQATT and CDR2 is SNEGSKA (reference sequence). V dropped 5 bases and J dropped 4 bases, with 17 bases sitting between them. CDR3 loop: CSAPRGGRGYGYTF. The CDR3 DNA follows: TGCAGTGCTCCCCGTGGGGGAAGGGGCTATGGCTACACCTTC.

A few counts support this clonotype. V usage is TRBV6-2 or TRBV6-3 and J usage is TRBJ2-3; 8 bases are shared with TRBD1. Germline V gene sequence: CDR1 MNHEY, CDR2 SVGEGT. CDR3 length: 16 amino acids. The junction had 9 bases not matched to a gene; V was cut back by 6 bases and J by 1 base. CDR3 coding DNA: TGTGCCAGCAGCCCCGGACAGGGACGAGGCACAGATACGCAGTATTTT. Protein: CASSPGQGRGTDTQYF.

This clonotype was seen at least ten times. The chain is built from TRBV6-1 and TRBJ2-2, with D unclear. V lost 6 bases and J 4 bases, leaving 24 bases between the germline ends. CDR1 is MNHNS, CDR2 SASEGT, per germline. The CDR3 contains 18 residues. The CDR3 is CASSPYRSPGRVTGELFF. As DNA, the CDR3 is TGTGCCAGCAGCCCCTATCGATCTCCCGGCCGCGTCACCGGGGAGCTGTTTTTT.

This clonotype was observed a few times. The chain carries TRBV20-1 and TRBJ2-7; the D gene is possibly TRBD1 (6 bases). Trimming took off 6 bases at V and 3 bases at J, with 18 bases between the two ends. Germline V gene lookup returns CDR1 DFQATT and CDR2 SNEGSKA (reference sequence). This CDR3 has 14 residues. The CDR3 nucleotides are TGCAGTGCCGAAGCCGGACAGATACTCTACGAGCAGTACTTC. As protein: CSAEAGQILYEQYF.

The chain carries TRBV28 and TRBJ2-5; D unresolved. This CDR3 is built from 15 residues. V was clipped by 10 bases and J by 0 bases, with 18 bases between them. Per germline, CDR1 MDHEN and CDR2 SYDVKM. The CDR3 nucleotides read TGTGCCACCCGGCCTCAGGCGAAGTACCAAGAGACCCAGTACTTC. It codes for CATRPQAKYQETQYF.

The chain employs TRBV12-3 or TRBV12-4 and TRBJ2-1; 9 bases agree with TRBD2. V shed 4 bases and J 8 bases; nucleotides not matched to a gene: 9. The CDR3 totals 15 residues. The CDR3 loop is CASSSLAGILHEQFF. The CDR3 nucleotides are TGTGCCAGCAGTTCTCTAGCGGGAATCCTCCATGAGCAGTTCTTC.

The rearrangement links TRBV2 to TRBJ2-1; 7 bases line up with TRBD1. Per the germline V gene, CDR1 is SNHLY and CDR2 is FYNNEI. This CDR3 is 11 amino acids long. The junction had 3 bases not matched to a gene; V was cut back by 4 bases and J by 12 bases. The CDR3 nucleotides read TGTGCCAGCAGTGTTCGACAGGGGCAGTTCTTC. Translating it yields CASSVRQGQFF.

This clonotype occurred a few times. The genes are TRBV4-2 and TRBJ2-7; perhaps TRBD1 as D (6 bases). V dropped 0 bases and J dropped 5 bases, with 14 bases sitting between them. The CDR3 runs to 15 residues. Germline lookup yields CDR1 LGHNA and CDR2 YNFKEQ. The chain's CDR3 is CASSQEVPGVHEQYF. DNA of the CDR3: TGTGCCAGCAGCCAAGAAGTTCCAGGGGTCCACGAGCAGTACTTC.

V usage is TRBV19 and J usage is TRBJ1-1; D is ambiguous. The CDR3 sequence is 14 residues long. Trimming shortened V by 7 bases and J by 0 bases, and 12 bases separated the two germline ends. CDR1 and CDR2 (germline): LNHDA, SQIVND (reference sequence). The CDR3 protein is CASTQRRMNTEAFF. DNA of the CDR3: TGTGCCAGTACCCAAAGGCGTATGAACACTGAAGCTTTCTTT.

V usage is TRBV12-3 or TRBV12-4 and J usage is TRBJ2-1; 9 bases map to TRBD1. Germline trimming cut 2 bases from V and 5 bases from J; bases unmatched to any gene: 7. The CDR3 loop spans 16 amino acids. The CDR3, as DNA: TGTGCCAGCAGTTTAACGGGGACAGGGCTGAACAATGAGCAGTTCTTC. Its translation: CASSLTGTGLNNEQFF.

This clonotype was seen a few times. The V call is TRBV11-1, the J call TRBJ2-4; 7 bases are a match to TRBD2. Germline CDR1 and CDR2: SGHAT and FQDESV (reference sequence). Trimming at V came to 5 bases and at J to 1 base, leaving 11 bases not matched to a gene. The CDR3 is made up of 17 amino acids. For the CDR3, the DNA is TGTGCCAGCAGCCCCCCGGGAGGCCGGGATGCCAAAAACATTCAGTACTTC. This gives the protein CASSPPGGRDAKNIQYF.

J is TRBJ1-6 and V is TRBV7-9; tentative D call: TRBD1 (5 bases). The CDR3 consists of 16 residues. Germline CDR1 and CDR2: SEHNR and FQNEAQ (reference sequence). Trimming stripped 5 bases from V and 6 bases from J, with 17 bases between. CDR3 nucleotide sequence: TGTGCCAGCAGCCCCCGCGGTGGGGGTGCTAATTCACCCCTCCACTTT. Amino acid sequence: CASSPRGGGANSPLHF.

This clonotype turned up a few times. The chain employs TRBV5-1 and TRBJ1-1; D call uncertain. The germline V and J ends were trimmed by 4 bases and 4 bases, with 11 bases remaining between them. Germline V lookup: CDR1 SGHRS, CDR2 YFSETQ. The CDR3 consists of 13 residues. The CDR3 loop is CASSVDVTTEAFF. The CDR3 region has the DNA TGCGCCAGCAGCGTGGACGTGACCACTGAAGCTTTCTTT.

The CDR3 coding sequence is TGTGCCAGCAGTTACTCGGGGTTCGGGCAGGGGATGAGCTCCTATAATTCACCCCTCCACTTT. Translating gives CASSYSGFGQGMSSYNSPLHF. The rearrangement uses TRBV6-2 or TRBV6-3 and TRBJ1-6; TRBD1 is a possible D gene (6 bases). The CDR3 is 21 amino acids. Trimming pared 0 bases from V and 0 bases from J, leaving 21 bases between. The germline V gene has CDR1 MNHEY and CDR2 SVGEGT.

The sample holds many counts of this clonotype. V usage is TRBV14 and J usage is TRBJ2-7; D uncertain. Germline V CDR1 and CDR2: SGHDN, FVKESK. V dropped 1 base and J dropped 6 bases, with 13 bases sitting between them. CDR3 length: 14 residues. The DNA of the CDR3 is TGTGCCAGCAGCCAAGCTCATGGTGTAAGCGAGCAGTACTTC. This codes for CASSQAHGVSEQYF.

This rearrangement joins TRBV5-6 to TRBJ2-1; 9 bases match TRBD2. The J segment lost 4 bases and the V segment lost 0 bases, leaving 8 bases of the junction unmatched. The CDR3 has 17 residues. CDR1 and CDR2 from the germline V gene are SGHDT and YYEEEE. This CDR3 reads CASSLAGLAGRYNEQFF. Written as DNA, the CDR3 is TGTGCCAGCAGCTTGGCCGGGCTAGCGGGAAGGTACAATGAGCAGTTCTTC.

This chain joins TRBV20-1 and TRBJ2-5, with D possibly TRBD2 on 5 matching bases. Germline CDR1 is DFQATT and CDR2 is SNEGSKA (reference sequence). This CDR3 has 12 residues. The CDR3 coding sequence is TGCAAAGGAGGTGGGCAGCAAGAGACCCAGTACTTC. It specifies CKGGGQQETQYF.

This clonotype occurred many times. The chain joins TRBV10-3 to TRBJ2-1; D could derive from TRBD1 or TRBD2 (5 bases each). Germline loops: CDR1 ENHRY, CDR2 SYGVKD. V dropped 0 bases and J dropped 7 bases, with 13 bases sitting between them. The CDR3 length is 15 residues. For the CDR3, the DNA is TGTGCCATCAGTGAGTCGGGGTTGGGGGAGAATGAGCAGTTCTTC. This sequence encodes CAISESGLGENEQFF.

The V call is TRBV11-2, the J call TRBJ1-2; D is unresolved. Germline lookup yields CDR1 SGHAT and CDR2 FQNNGV. CDR3 length: 11 amino acids. Between the trimmed V and J ends, which lost 4 bases and 4 bases, there was a span of 4 bases. Written as DNA, the CDR3 is TGTGCCAGCAGCTATCTCTATGGCTACACCTTC. It translates to CASSYLYGYTF.

This clonotype was recorded a few times. This chain connects TRBV7-6 to TRBJ2-2; 10 bases align to TRBD1. The CDR3 covers 15 residues. V shed 5 bases, J shed 5 bases, and the junction held 5 bases outside the gene matches. Germline V gene data show CDR1 as SGHVS and CDR2 as FNYEAQ. The CDR3, as DNA: TGTGCCAGCAGCAATAGGGGACAGGGGACCGGGGAGCTGTTTTTT. It specifies CASSNRGQGTGELFF.

This clonotype was observed a handful of times. The chain recombines TRBV13 with TRBJ2-1; TRBD1 matches 7 bases. The V and J ends lost 0 bases and 4 bases, in that order; junction bases with no gene match: 6. CDR1 is PRHDT, CDR2 FYEKMQ, per germline (reference sequence). CDR3 size: 16 residues. CDR3 DNA: TGTGCCAGCAGCTTAGGGGTTGGACAGGCGTACAATGAGCAGTTCTTC. This codes for CASSLGVGQAYNEQFF.

This clonotype turned up a few times. The chain employs TRBV4-1 and TRBJ1-3; TRBD1 matches 8 bases. Germline CDR1 reads MGHRA; CDR2 reads YSYEKL. Trimming at V came to 6 bases and at J to 2 bases, leaving 6 bases not matched to a gene. The CDR3 is made up of 15 amino acids. The CDR3 coding sequence is TGCGCCAGCAGTTTTACAGGGGGGACTGGAAACACCATATATTTT. This sequence encodes CASSFTGGTGNTIYF.